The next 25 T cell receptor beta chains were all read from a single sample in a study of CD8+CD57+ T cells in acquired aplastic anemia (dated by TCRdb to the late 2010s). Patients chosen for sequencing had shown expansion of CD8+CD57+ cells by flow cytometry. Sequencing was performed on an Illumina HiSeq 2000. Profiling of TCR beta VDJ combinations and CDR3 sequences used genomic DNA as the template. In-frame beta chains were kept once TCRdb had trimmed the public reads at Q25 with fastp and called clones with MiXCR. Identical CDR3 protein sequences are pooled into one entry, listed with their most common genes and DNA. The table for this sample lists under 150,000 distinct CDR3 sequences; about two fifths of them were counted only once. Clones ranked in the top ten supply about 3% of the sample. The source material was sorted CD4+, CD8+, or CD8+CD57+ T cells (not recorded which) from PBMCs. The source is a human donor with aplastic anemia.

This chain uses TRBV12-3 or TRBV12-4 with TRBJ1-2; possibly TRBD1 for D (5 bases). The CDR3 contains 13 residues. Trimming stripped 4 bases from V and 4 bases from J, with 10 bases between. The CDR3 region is CASSWDGFYGYTF. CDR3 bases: TGTGCCAGCAGTTGGGACGGATTCTATGGCTACACCTTC.

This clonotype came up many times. The DNA for the CDR3 is TGTGCCAGCACCTTGCGGGGGGCCTCGTCCGCTAACTATGGCTACACCTTC. This codes for CASTLRGASSANYGYTF. This chain links TRBV6-1 with TRBJ1-2; tentatively, D is TRBD1 (6 bases). The germline CDR1 and CDR2 sequences are MNHNS and SASEGT. This CDR3 has 17 amino acids. V was pared by 7 bases and J by 0 bases, with 21 bases between.

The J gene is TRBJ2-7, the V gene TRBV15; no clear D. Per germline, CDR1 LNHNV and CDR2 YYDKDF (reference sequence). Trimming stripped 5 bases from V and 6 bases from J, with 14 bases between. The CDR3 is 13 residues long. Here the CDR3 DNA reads TGTGCCACCAGCCCACTCGGCCCAGGCGAGCAGTACTTC. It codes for CATSPLGPGEQYF. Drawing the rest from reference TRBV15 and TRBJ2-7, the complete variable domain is DAMVIQNPRYQVTQFGKPVTLSCSQTLNHNVMYWYQQKSSQAPKLLFHYYDKDFNNEADTPDNFQSRRPNTSFCFLDIRSPGLGDTAMYLCATSPLGPGEQYFGPGTRLTVT.

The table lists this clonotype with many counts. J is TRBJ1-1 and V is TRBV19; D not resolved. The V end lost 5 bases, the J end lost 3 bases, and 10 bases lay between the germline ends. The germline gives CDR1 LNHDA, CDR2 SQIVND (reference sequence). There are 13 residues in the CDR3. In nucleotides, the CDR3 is TGTGCCAGTAGTCGGAAGGGAGACACTGAAGCTTTCTTT. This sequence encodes CASSRKGDTEAFF.

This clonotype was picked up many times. The chain's CDR3 is CASGLTNSPLHF. CDR3 coding DNA: TGTGCTAGTGGTTTGACTAATTCACCCCTCCACTTT. The V call is TRBV12-5, the J call TRBJ1-6, with unresolved D. The CDR3 consists of 12 residues. Trimming removed 2 bases at V and 6 bases at J, with 2 bases between. Germline CDR1 is LGHNT and CDR2 is FRNRAP.

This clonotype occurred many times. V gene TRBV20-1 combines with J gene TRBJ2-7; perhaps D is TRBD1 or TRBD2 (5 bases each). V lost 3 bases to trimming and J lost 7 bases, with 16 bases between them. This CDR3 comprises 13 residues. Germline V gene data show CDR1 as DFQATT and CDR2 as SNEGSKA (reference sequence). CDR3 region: CSASMTGTGEQYF. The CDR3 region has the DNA TGCAGTGCTAGTATGACCGGGACGGGAGAGCAGTACTTC.

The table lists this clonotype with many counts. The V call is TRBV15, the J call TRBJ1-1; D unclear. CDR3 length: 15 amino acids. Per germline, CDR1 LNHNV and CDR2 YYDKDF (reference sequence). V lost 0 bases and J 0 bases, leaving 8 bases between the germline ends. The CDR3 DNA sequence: TGTGCCACCAGCAGAGATTCGTCTTTGAACACTGAAGCTTTCTTT. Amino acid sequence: CATSRDSSLNTEAFF.

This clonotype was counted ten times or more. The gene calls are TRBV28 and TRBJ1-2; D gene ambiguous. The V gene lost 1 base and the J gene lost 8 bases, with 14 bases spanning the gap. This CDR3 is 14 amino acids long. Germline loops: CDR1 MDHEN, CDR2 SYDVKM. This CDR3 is CASSLSTTVVGYTF. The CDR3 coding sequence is TGTGCCAGCAGTTTATCCACGACTGTAGTGGGCTACACCTTC.

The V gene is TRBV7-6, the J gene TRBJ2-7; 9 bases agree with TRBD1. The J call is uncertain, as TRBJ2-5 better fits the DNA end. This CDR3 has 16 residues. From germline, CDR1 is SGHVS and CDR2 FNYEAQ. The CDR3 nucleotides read TGTGCCAGCAGCGACCCGGCCGGGACAGGGCAAGAGACCCAGTACTTC. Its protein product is CASSDPAGTGQETQYF.

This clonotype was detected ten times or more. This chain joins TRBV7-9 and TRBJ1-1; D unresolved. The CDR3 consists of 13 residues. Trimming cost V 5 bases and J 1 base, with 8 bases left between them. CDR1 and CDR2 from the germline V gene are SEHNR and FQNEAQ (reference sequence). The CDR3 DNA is TGTGCCAGCAGCCTATCGAAGAACACTGAAGCTTTCTTT. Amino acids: CASSLSKNTEAFF.

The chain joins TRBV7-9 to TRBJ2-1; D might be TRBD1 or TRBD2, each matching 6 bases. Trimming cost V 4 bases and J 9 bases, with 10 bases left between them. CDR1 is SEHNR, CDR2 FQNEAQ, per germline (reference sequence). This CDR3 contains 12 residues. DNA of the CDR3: TGTGCCAGCAGCTCCCGGGGGCTTGAGCAGTTCTTC. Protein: CASSSRGLEQFF.

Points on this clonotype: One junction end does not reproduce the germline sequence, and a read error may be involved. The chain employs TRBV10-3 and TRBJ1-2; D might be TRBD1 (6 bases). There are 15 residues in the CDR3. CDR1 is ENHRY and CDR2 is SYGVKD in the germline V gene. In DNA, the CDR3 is TGTGCCAGCAGTGAAGCGAGAGGGGGAGCCTATGGCTACACCTTC. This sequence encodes CASSEARGGAYGYTF.

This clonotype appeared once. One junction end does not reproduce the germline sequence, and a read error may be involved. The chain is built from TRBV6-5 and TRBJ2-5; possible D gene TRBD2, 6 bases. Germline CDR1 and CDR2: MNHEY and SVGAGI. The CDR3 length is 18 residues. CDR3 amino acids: CASTYSKRGRSYQETQYF. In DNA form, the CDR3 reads TGTGCCAGCACTTACTCGAAACGGGGGAGATCCTACCAAGAGACCCAGTACTTC.

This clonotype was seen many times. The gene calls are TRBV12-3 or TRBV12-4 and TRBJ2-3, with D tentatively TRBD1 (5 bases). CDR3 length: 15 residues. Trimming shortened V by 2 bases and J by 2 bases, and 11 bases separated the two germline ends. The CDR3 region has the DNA TGTGCCAGCAGTTTACAGGGTACTTACACAGATACGCAGTATTTT. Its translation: CASSLQGTYTDTQYF.

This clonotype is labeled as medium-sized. CDR3 loop: CAISERQGGEQYF. CDR3 coding DNA: TGTGCCATCAGTGAGCGACAGGGCGGCGAGCAGTACTTC. The chain recombines TRBV10-3 with TRBJ2-7; 7 nucleotides align to TRBD1. CDR1 and CDR2 from the germline V gene are ENHRY and SYGVKD. V gave up 2 bases and J gave up 6 bases; unmatched junction bases: 4. CDR3 length: 13 residues.

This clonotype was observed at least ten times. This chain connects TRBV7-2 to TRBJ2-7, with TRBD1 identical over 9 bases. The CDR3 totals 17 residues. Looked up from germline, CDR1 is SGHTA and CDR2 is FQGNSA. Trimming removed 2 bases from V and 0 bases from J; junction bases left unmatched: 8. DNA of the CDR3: TGTGCCAGCAGCTTATCCGGGACAGGGTATTACTCCTACGAGCAGTACTTC. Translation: CASSLSGTGYYSYEQYF.

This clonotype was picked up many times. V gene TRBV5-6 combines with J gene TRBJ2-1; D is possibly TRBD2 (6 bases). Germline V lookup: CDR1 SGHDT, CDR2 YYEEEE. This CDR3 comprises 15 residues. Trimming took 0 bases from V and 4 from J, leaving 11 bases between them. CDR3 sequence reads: CASSLAGAGYNEQFF. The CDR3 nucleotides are TGTGCCAGCAGCTTGGCCGGGGCGGGGTACAATGAGCAGTTCTTC.

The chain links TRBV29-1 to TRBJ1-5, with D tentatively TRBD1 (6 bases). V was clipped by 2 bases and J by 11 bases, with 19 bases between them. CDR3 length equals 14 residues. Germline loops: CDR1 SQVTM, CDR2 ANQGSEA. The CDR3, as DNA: TGCAGCGTTGAACGGCGGGGGGGCCGAGTGACCCAGCATTTT. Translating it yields CSVERRGGRVTQHF.

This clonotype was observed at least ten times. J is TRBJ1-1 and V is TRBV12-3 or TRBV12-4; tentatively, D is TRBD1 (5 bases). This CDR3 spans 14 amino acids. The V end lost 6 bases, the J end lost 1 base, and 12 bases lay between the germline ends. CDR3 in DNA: TGTGCCAGCAGCCCCCGGGGGAGGAACACTGAAGCTTTCTTT. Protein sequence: CASSPRGRNTEAFF.

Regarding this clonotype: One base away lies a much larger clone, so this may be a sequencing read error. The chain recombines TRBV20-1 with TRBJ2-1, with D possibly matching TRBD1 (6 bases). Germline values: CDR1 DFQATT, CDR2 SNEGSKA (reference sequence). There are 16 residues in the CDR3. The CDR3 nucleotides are TGCAGTGCTACGAACCCCTGGACAGACTCCTGCAATGAGCAGTTCTTC. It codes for CSATNPWTDSCNEQFF.

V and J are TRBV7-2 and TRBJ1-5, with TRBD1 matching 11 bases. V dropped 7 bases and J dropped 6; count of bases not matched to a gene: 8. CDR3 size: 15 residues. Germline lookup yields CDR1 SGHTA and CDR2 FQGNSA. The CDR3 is CASNFGQGASQPQHF. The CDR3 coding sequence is TGTGCCAGCAACTTTGGACAGGGGGCGAGTCAGCCCCAGCATTTT.

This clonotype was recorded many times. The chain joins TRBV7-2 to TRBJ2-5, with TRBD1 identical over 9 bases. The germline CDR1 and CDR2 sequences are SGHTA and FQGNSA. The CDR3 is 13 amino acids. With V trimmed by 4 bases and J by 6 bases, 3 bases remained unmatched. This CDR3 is CASSSGTGKTQYF. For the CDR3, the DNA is TGTGCCAGCAGCTCGGGGACAGGGAAGACCCAGTACTTC.

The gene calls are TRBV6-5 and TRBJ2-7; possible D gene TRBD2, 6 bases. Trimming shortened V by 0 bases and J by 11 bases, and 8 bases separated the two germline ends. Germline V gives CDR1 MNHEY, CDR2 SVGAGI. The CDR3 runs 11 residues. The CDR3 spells CASSYSREEYF. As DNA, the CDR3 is TGTGCCAGCAGTTACTCGAGGGAGGAGTACTTC.

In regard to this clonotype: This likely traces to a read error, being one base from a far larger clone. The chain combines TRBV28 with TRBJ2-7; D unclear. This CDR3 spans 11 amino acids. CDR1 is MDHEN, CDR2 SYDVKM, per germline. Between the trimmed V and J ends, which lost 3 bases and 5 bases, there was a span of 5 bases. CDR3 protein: CASSLRHEQYF. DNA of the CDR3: TGTGCCAGCAGTTTGAGGCACGAGCAGTACTTC. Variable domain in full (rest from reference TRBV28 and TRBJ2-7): DVKVTQSSRYLVKRTGEKVFLECVQDMDHENMFWYRQDPGLGLRLIYFSYDVKMKEKGDIPEGYSVSREKKERFSLILESASTNQTSMYLCASSLRHEQYFGPGTRLTVT.

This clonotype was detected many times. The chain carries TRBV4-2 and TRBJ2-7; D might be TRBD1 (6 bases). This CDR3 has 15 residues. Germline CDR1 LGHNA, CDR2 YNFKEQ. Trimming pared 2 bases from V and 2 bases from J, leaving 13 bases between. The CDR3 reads CASSQWRQATYEQYF. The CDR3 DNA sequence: TGTGCCAGCAGCCAATGGCGACAGGCAACCTACGAGCAGTACTTC.